This T cell receptor (beta chain) was identified in a study of blood T cell repertoires in COVID-19. Overall study context: Sites in the United States, Italy and Spain provided acute and convalescent COVID-19 samples.

The germline V gene has CDR1 SGHTA and CDR2 FQGNSA. Trimming left V 1 base short and J 8 bases short, with 18 bases between. The CDR3 is 17 residues long. TCRdb's copy holds only in-frame clones and misses some; the assay was immunoSEQ multiplex PCR. Of around 400,000 clones in the sample, 80% to 90% were seen once. The sequenced sample was peripheral blood. This TCR was recovered from a woman aged 55-69 years with COVID-19, enrolled during active disease. The chain uses TRBV7-2 and TRBJ1-6; no clear D gene. CDR3 nucleotide sequence: TGTGCCAGCAGCTTAGGCGGCGGGCGAGGGTACGATTCACCCCTCCACTTT. Translated: CASSLGGGRGYDSPLHF.